This T cell receptor (beta chain) was retrieved from a study of cytomegalovirus exposure and HLA in healthy donors. Study-level findings and limits: For most TCR beta V segments, an earlier analysis put the productive rate at about 87% or about 30% of the time.

Germline loops: CDR1 SGHRS, CDR2 YFSETQ. V trimming: 3 bases; J trimming: 4 bases; junction bases outside the gene matches: 2. The CDR3 extends over 13 amino acids. To note about this clone: Its antigen is unknown.

PCR was performed using 60 Vbeta and 13 Jbeta primers. Profiling relied on immunoSEQ multiplex PCR, and the TCRdb table lists in-frame clones only, not all of them. This table holds around 150,000 clones, about 71% found once. The receptor was derived from a man in his fifties or sixties in good health and CMV-seronegative. Sequencing was carried out using PBMCs. The genes are TRBV5-1 and TRBJ1-1; 8 positions match TRBD1. The CDR3 protein is CASSWTGTTEAFF. In DNA, the CDR3 is TGCGCCAGCAGCTGGACAGGGACCACTGAAGCTTTCTTT.